The T cell receptor beta chain described here comes from a study of T cells after somatic rescue of genetic block. Sequenced by immunoSEQ multiplex PCR; TCRdb stores in-frame clones only, minus some. The sample contains approximately 100,000 clones, 90% of which appear only once. CDR1 and CDR2 from the germline V gene are MNHNS and SASEGT. V shed 2 bases and J shed 4 bases, with 8 bases lying between them. The CDR3 is 14 residues long. The chain employs TRBV6-1 and TRBJ1-4; D is ambiguous. This clonotype was sampled from a woman in her late teens or twenties. The sample taken for sequencing was peripheral blood mononuclear cells (PBMCs). The CDR3 reads CASSESGINEKLFF. CDR3 in DNA: TGTGCCAGCAGTGAATCCGGCATTAATGAAAAACTGTTTTTT.